These T cell receptor beta chains were read from a single sample in a study of blood T cells in healthy people across ages. TCRdb itself ran the 5' RACE reads through MiXCR, one entry per CDR3 protein. The sample yields around 1.1 million distinct CDR3 sequences, more than 30% seen once. The sample consisted of blood. The receptors were sampled from a man between 18 and 29 years old in good health. Each CDR3 is given with its conserved first and last residue. The D gene is left open where the match is weak. Expanded clones get a size class; other rows say once, few or many, or leave the size out.

>TRBV6-6|TRBJ1-6|TRBD1|.
CASSYSAGGHYNSPLHF
TGTGCCAGCAGTTACTCGGCAGGGGGGCACTATAATTCACCCCTCCACTTT
>TRBV12-3/TRBV12-4|TRBJ1-2|.|.
CASRSDRSDNYGYTF
TGTGCCAGCAGATCGGACAGAAGTGACAACTATGGCTACACCTTC
>TRBV9|TRBJ1-1|.|many
CASSVELNTEAFF
TGTGCCAGCAGTGTCGAGCTGAACACTGAAGCTTTCTTT
>TRBV30|TRBJ1-2|.|few
CAWSVGRQVNYGYTF
TGTGCCTGGAGTGTAGGCCGGCAGGTTAACTATGGCTACACCTTC
>TRBV12-3/TRBV12-4|TRBJ2-4|TRBD1|.
CASTATGVNIQYF
TGTGCCAGCACCGCCACAGGGGTAAACATTCAGTACTTC
>TRBV9|TRBJ2-1|TRBD2|.
CASSVSGGAINNEQFF
TGTGCCAGCAGCGTTAGCGGGGGGGCAATAAACAATGAGCAGTTCTTC
>TRBV20-1|TRBJ2-5|TRBD2|few
CSARERSRGGNQETQYF
TGCAGTGCTAGAGAGAGGTCCCGGGGGGGAAATCAAGAGACCCAGTACTTC
>TRBV7-2|TRBJ2-1|.|.
CASSTTRGGNNEQFF
TGTGCCAGCAGCACGACTAGGGGGGGGAACAATGAGCAGTTCTTC
>TRBV20-1|TRBJ1-4|.|.
CSAPKGLEKLFF
TGCAGTGCGCCGAAGGGACTGGAAAAACTGTTTTTT
>TRBV7-2|TRBJ2-1|TRBD2|.
CASRPKLAGGGNEQFF
TGTGCCAGCAGACCCAAACTAGCGGGGGGCGGCAATGAGCAGTTCTTC
>TRBV20-1|TRBJ2-7|.|.
CSAKEPRSSYEQYF
TGCAGTGCTAAGGAACCCAGGAGCTCCTACGAGCAGTACTTC
>TRBV4-1|TRBJ2-1|TRBD2|.
CASSPSSGGAPYNEQFF
TGCGCCAGCAGCCCATCGTCCGGGGGGGCCCCCTACAATGAGCAGTTCTTC
>TRBV4-2|TRBJ1-2|.|.
CASSQDIGGPLKDGYTF
TGTGCCAGCAGCCAAGATATCGGGGGTCCTCTTAAGGATGGCTACACCTTC
>TRBV20-1|TRBJ2-3|.|.
CSPIPGGSTDTQYF
TGCAGTCCCATCCCGGGCGGAAGCACAGATACGCAGTATTTT
>TRBV29-1|TRBJ2-3|.|many
CSPYEGDTQYF
TGCAGCCCCTACGAAGGGGATACGCAGTATTTT
>TRBV25-1|TRBJ1-2|TRBD1|.
CASSDTGVYGYTF
TGTGCCAGCAGCGATACAGGGGTTTACGGCTACACCTTC
>TRBV7-3|TRBJ1-6|.|few
CASSQESYNSPLHF
TGTGCCAGCAGCCAAGAAAGTTATAATTCACCCCTCCACTTT
>TRBV3-1|TRBJ1-2|.|.
CASSPPTGLSNYGYTF
TGTGCCAGCAGCCCACCAACGGGCCTTTCTAACTATGGCTACACCTTC
>TRBV2|TRBJ2-3|.|few
CASTETSGTDTQYF
TGTGCCAGCACCGAGACCTCGGGCACAGATACGCAGTATTTT
>TRBV10-3|TRBJ1-4|TRBD1|.
CAISYRQGNEKLFF
TGTGCCATCAGTTACAGACAGGGCAATGAAAAACTGTTTTTT
>TRBV25-1|TRBJ2-5|TRBD1|.
CASSEDRELEAQYF
TGTGCCAGCAGCGAAGACAGGGAACTAGAGGCCCAGTACTTC
>TRBV2|TRBJ2-7|.|few
CASSEVVQYF
TGTGCCAGCAGTGAAGTCGTACAGTACTTC
>TRBV7-6|TRBJ1-1|TRBD1|.
CASSIGTVEAFF
TGTGCCAGCAGCATAGGGACAGTTGAAGCTTTCTTT
>TRBV7-9|TRBJ2-4|TRBD1|few
CASSRDRNKIAKNIQYF
TGTGCCAGCAGCCGGGACAGAAACAAAATAGCCAAAAACATTCAGTACTTC
>TRBV20-1|TRBJ1-6|.|few
CSARDLDQNPLINSPLHF
TGCAGTGCTAGAGATTTGGACCAGAACCCGCTGATAAATTCACCCCTCCACTTT
>TRBV5-1|TRBJ2-7|.|.
CASSLMQGLYNEQYF
TGCGCCAGCAGCTTGATGCAGGGACTCTACAATGAGCAGTACTTC
>TRBV7-9|TRBJ2-1|TRBD2|few
CASSQGLAGSYNEQFF
TGTGCCAGCAGCCAGGGACTAGCGGGGTCCTACAATGAGCAGTTCTTC
>TRBV12-3/TRBV12-4|TRBJ2-7|TRBD1|.
CASSQSTGFHEQYF
TGTGCCAGCAGCCAGTCGACAGGGTTTCACGAGCAGTACTTC
>TRBV5-1|TRBJ1-2|.|.
CASSLGQKTYGYTF
TGCGCCAGCAGCTTGGGACAGAAAACCTATGGCTACACCTTC
>TRBV6-5|TRBJ1-3|.|.
CASSYSGPGRNTIYF
TGTGCCAGCAGTTACTCTGGGCCAGGCAGAAACACCATATATTTT
>TRBV4-3|TRBJ1-2|TRBD1|.
CASSQETGTNSGYTF
TGCGCCAGCAGCCAAGAGACAGGGACTAACTCTGGCTACACCTTC
>TRBV5-1|TRBJ2-7|TRBD1|many
CASSLTGQGSYEQYF
TGCGCCAGCAGCTTGACCGGACAGGGATCCTACGAGCAGTACTTC
>TRBV28|TRBJ2-3|.|many
CASSSAGQNTDTQYF
TGTGCCAGCAGTAGTGCGGGACAGAACACAGATACGCAGTATTTT
>TRBV6-2/TRBV6-3|TRBJ1-4|TRBD1|.
CASSLFGQGGSEKLFF
TGTGCCAGCAGCCTATTCGGACAGGGAGGGAGTGAAAAACTGTTTTTT
>TRBV12-3/TRBV12-4|TRBJ2-4|.|.
CASTLDGTKNIQYF
TGTGCCAGCACGCTGGACGGGACTAAAAACATTCAGTACTTC
>TRBV12-3/TRBV12-4|TRBJ1-3|TRBD1|.
CASSGTARNTIYF
TGTGCCAGCAGTGGGACAGCCAGAAACACCATATATTTT
>TRBV11-1|TRBJ2-1|.|.
CASSVHGTDNEQFF
TGTGCCAGCAGCGTGCACGGGACGGACAATGAGCAGTTCTTC
>TRBV12-3/TRBV12-4|TRBJ2-2|.|few
CASSRTTGELFF
TGTGCCAGCAGCCGAACTACCGGGGAGCTGTTTTTT
>TRBV12-3/TRBV12-4|TRBJ2-1|TRBD1|few
CASSSGQGGGDEQFF
TGTGCCAGCAGCTCTGGACAGGGCGGCGGCGATGAGCAGTTCTTC
>TRBV12-3/TRBV12-4|TRBJ2-7|.|many
CASSFPPGSYEQYF
TGTGCCAGCAGTTTTCCCCCGGGTTCCTACGAGCAGTACTTC
>TRBV12-3/TRBV12-4|TRBJ1-1|.|few
CASSPRQVQNTEAFF
TGTGCCAGCAGTCCGAGACAGGTCCAGAACACTGAAGCTTTCTTT
>TRBV10-3|TRBJ2-2|.|.
CAIGGGAKNTGELFF
TGTGCCATCGGAGGCGGGGCCAAGAACACCGGGGAGCTGTTTTTT
>TRBV27|TRBJ1-1|.|few
CASSLSKVVTTEAFF
TGTGCCAGCAGTTTATCGAAAGTGGTGACCACTGAAGCTTTCTTT
>TRBV4-3|TRBJ2-7|.|.
CASSQDGPRESYNEQYF
TGCGCCAGCAGCCAAGATGGACCCAGGGAGTCCTACAATGAGCAGTACTTC